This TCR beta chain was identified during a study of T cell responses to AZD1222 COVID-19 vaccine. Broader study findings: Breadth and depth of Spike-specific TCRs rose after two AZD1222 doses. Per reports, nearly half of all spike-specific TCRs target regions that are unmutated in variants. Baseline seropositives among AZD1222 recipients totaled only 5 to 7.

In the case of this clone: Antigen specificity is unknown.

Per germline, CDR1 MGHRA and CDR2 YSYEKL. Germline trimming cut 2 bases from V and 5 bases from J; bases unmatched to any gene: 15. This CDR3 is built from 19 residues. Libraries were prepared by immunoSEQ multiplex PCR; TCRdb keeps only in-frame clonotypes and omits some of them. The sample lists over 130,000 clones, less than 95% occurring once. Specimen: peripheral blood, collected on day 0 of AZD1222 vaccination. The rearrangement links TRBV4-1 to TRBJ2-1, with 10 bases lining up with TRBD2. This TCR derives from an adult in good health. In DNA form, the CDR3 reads TGCGCCAGCAGCCAATGGCCTCGATTAGCGGGGGGAATCAACAATGAGCAGTTCTTC. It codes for CASSQWPRLAGGINNEQFF.